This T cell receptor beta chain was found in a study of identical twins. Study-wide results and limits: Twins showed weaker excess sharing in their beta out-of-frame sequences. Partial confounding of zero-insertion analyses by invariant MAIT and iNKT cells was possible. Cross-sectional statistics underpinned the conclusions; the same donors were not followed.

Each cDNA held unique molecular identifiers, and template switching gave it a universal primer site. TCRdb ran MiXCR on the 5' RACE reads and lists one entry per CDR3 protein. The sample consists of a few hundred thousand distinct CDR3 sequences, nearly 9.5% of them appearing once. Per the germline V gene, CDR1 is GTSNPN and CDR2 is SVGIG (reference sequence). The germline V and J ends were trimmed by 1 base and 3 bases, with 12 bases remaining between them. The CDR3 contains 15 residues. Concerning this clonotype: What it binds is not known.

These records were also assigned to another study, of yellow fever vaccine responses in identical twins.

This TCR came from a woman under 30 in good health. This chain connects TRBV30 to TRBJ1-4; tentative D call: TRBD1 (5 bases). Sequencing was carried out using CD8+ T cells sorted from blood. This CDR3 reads CAWSGREGANEKLFF. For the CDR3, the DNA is TGTGCCTGGAGTGGCAGGGAAGGGGCTAATGAAAAACTGTTTTTT.